Included here is one T cell receptor beta chain sequence, with context. The antigen is unknown. The data belong to a study of cytomegalovirus exposure and HLA in healthy donors. General study points: Prediction of most subjects' HLA-A and HLA-B alleles by TCR beta sequences was reportedly accurate.

13 Jbeta primers and 60 Vbeta primers were used for the PCR. The data were produced by immunoSEQ multiplex PCR, yet TCRdb's version contains in-frame clones alone and is incomplete. This table has 150,000 or so clones, roughly 79% appearing once. Sequencing was performed on PBMCs. This clonotype was sampled from a woman aged 50 to 60 in good health and CMV-seropositive.

This CDR3 reads CASSYPQETEAGYTF. The CDR3 DNA reads TGTGCCAGCAGTTACCCCCAGGAGACAGAGGCTGGCTACACCTTC. V is TRBV6-6 and J is TRBJ1-2; a possible D gene is TRBD1 (5 bases). Trimming left V 2 bases short and J 7 bases short, with 17 bases between. The length of the CDR3 is 15 residues. Germline loops: CDR1 MNHNY, CDR2 SVGAGI (reference sequence).